This T cell receptor beta chain came from a study of T-cell memory formation after mild COVID-19. Overall study results and limits: Pre-infection memory held some responding clones, suggesting pre-existing cross-reactive T cells responded.

This CDR3 is 17 amino acids long. CDR1 and CDR2 (germline): MGHRA, YSYEKL. The V end lost 2 bases, the J end lost 0 bases, and 15 bases lay between the germline ends. On this clonotype: Its specificity is not known.

The TCR alpha and TCR beta cDNA libraries, bearing sample barcodes and UMIs, were generated by 5'RACE using constant-segment primers. TCRdb reprocessed the 5' RACE reads with MiXCR, giving one entry per CDR3 protein. The table lists 450,000 or so distinct CDR3 sequences, roughly 20% of them singletons. The sequencing sample was made of PBMCs or a T cell subset sorted from them (not recorded which). This rearrangement joins TRBV4-1 to TRBJ2-3, with D perhaps matching TRBD2 (6 bases). This receptor was taken from an adult woman who had mild COVID-19 (a few samples of this study predate the infection). Cell type and time point are not known. This CDR3 is CASSQPPGGASTDTQYF. The CDR3 DNA reads as TGCGCCAGCAGCCAACCTCCTGGAGGGGCTAGCACAGATACGCAGTATTTT.